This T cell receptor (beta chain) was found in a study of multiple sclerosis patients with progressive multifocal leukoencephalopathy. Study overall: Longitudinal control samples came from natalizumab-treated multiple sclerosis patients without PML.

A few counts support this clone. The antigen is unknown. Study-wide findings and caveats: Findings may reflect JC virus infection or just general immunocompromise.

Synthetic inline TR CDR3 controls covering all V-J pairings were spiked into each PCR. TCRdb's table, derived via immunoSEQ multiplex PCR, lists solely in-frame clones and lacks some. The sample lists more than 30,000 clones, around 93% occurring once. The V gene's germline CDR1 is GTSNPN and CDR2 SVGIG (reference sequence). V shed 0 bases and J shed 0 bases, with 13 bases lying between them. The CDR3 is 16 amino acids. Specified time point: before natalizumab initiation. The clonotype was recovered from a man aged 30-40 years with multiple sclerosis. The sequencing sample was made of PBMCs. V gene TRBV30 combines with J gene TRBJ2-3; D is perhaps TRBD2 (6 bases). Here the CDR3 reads CAWSVEGRGSTDTQYF. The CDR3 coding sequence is TGTGCCTGGAGTGTGGAGGGAAGGGGCAGCACAGATACGCAGTATTTT.